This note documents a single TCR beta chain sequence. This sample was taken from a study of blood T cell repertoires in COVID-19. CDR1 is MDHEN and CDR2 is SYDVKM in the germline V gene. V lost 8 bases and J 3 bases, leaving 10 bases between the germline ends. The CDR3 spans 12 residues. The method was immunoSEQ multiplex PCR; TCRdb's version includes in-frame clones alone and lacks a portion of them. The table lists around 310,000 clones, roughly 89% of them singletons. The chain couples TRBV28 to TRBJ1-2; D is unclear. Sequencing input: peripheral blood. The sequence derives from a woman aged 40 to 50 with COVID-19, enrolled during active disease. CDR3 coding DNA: TGTGCCAGCTACCTAGCGGACTATGGCTACACCTTC. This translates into CASYLADYGYTF.